These T cell receptor beta chains were read from a single sample in a study. A single record per CDR3 protein comes from TCRdb applying MiXCR to the 5' RACE reads. The sample lists about 9,100 distinct CDR3 sequences; roughly 66% were seen once. The specimen was tumor-infiltrating memory CD4+ T cells sorted from the breast tumor. All receptors come from a female donor with breast cancer. Each CDR3 is given with its conserved first and last residue. D genes are given only for firm matches. Clone size appears in some rows only: once, few, many, or a class for an expanded clone.

-,-,15,TRBV7-2,TRBJ2-1,CASSRDLSSYNEQFF,TGTGCCAGCAGTCGAGATTTGAGCTCCTACAATGAGCAGTTCTTC
-,-,12,TRBV20-1,TRBJ1-1,CSASGGNTEAFF,TGCAGTGCTAGTGGGGGAAACACTGAAGCTTTCTTT
-,TRBD1,13,TRBV12-3/TRBV12-4,TRBJ1-1,CASRATGDTEAFF,TGTGCCAGTAGGGCAACAGGGGACACTGAAGCTTTCTTT
-,TRBD2,15,TRBV5-1,TRBJ2-1,CASSPRRGGSNEQFF,TGTGCCAGCAGCCCCCGGAGAGGCGGGAGCAATGAGCAGTTCTTC
-,TRBD2,15,TRBV7-9,TRBJ2-5,CASSLPRGGGETQYF,TGTGCCAGCAGCTTACCGCGGGGGGGCGGAGAGACCCAGTACTTC
few,-,12,TRBV4-2,TRBJ1-1,CASSQDRNEAFF,TGTGCCAGCAGCCAAGATCGGAATGAAGCTTTCTTT
few,-,16,TRBV20-1,TRBJ1-6,CSARDGREGGNSPLHF,TGCAGTGCTAGAGATGGTAGGGAAGGCGGTAATTCACCCCTCCACTTT
few,TRBD2,19,TRBV5-1,TRBJ2-4,CASSRTSVDTNIAKNIQYF,TGCGCCAGCAGCCGGACTAGCGTAGATACCAACATTGCCAAAAACATTCAGTACTTC
-,-,14,TRBV5-1,TRBJ2-5,CASSLEFGRETQYF,TGCGCCAGCAGCTTAGAATTCGGGAGAGAGACCCAGTACTTC
once,-,14,TRBV9,TRBJ2-3,CASSADLSTDTQYF,TGTGCCAGCAGCGCCGATTTAAGCACAGATACGCAGTATTTT
-,TRBD2,15,TRBV5-6,TRBJ2-3,CASSLLSGGGDTQYF,TGTGCCAGCAGCTTGCTGAGCGGGGGGGGAGATACGCAGTATTTT
-,-,15,TRBV20-1,TRBJ2-7,CSARDWSGVSYEQYF,TGCAGTGCTAGAGATTGGTCAGGGGTGTCCTACGAGCAGTACTTC
few,TRBD2,13,TRBV6-2/TRBV6-3,TRBJ2-1,CASRLAGDNEQFF,TGTGCCAGCCGACTAGCGGGAGACAATGAGCAGTTCTTC
few,-,15,TRBV12-3/TRBV12-4,TRBJ2-3,CASSEDPDATDTQYF,TGTGCCAGCAGCGAAGATCCGGACGCCACAGATACGCAGTATTTT
-,TRBD1,14,TRBV27,TRBJ2-2,CASSQRQGSGELFF,TGTGCCAGCAGTCAGCGACAGGGGAGCGGGGAGCTGTTTTTT
-,-,12,TRBV20-1,TRBJ2-1,CSAAGLPSEQFF,TGCAGTGCCGCAGGGCTACCCAGTGAGCAGTTCTTC
few,-,11,TRBV10-3,TRBJ2-7,CAISESWEQYF,TGTGCCATCAGTGAGTCGTGGGAGCAGTACTTC
-,TRBD2,15,TRBV3-1,TRBJ2-7,CASSPVIAGAVEQYF,TGTGCCAGCAGCCCCGTGATAGCGGGGGCTGTAGAGCAGTACTTC
-,-,15,TRBV9,TRBJ2-7,CAGSPTPGLSYEQYF,TGTGCCGGCAGCCCGACGCCGGGACTTTCCTACGAGCAGTACTTC
-,-,17,TRBV9,TRBJ2-1,CASSVDAHSGEGNEQFF,TGTGCCAGCAGCGTAGATGCCCATAGCGGCGAGGGCAATGAGCAGTTCTTC
few,-,16,TRBV4-2,TRBJ1-4,CASSQDANSRNEKLFF,TGTGCCAGCAGCCAAGACGCCAACAGTAGGAATGAAAAACTGTTTTTT
few,TRBD2,14,TRBV20-1,TRBJ2-3,CSADSGSMVDTQYF,TGCAGTGCTGACAGCGGGAGTATGGTAGATACGCAGTATTTT
-,-,11,TRBV7-8,TRBJ2-1,CASSSWESRDF,TGTGCCAGCAGCTCTTGGGAGAGTCGGGATTTC
-,-,16,TRBV11-2,TRBJ2-7,CASSLAAGQIMGEQYF,TGCGCCAGCAGCTTAGCGGCAGGACAGATAATGGGCGAGCAGTACTTC
-,-,17,TRBV28,TRBJ2-7,CASSLWGSGHLAYEQYF,TGTGCCAGCAGTTTATGGGGATCGGGCCACCTCGCCTACGAGCAGTACTTC
-,TRBD2,15,TRBV29-1,TRBJ2-3,CSAPDSGRDADTQYF,TGCAGCGCTCCTGATAGCGGGAGGGACGCAGATACGCAGTATTTT
-,TRBD2,13,TRBV20-1,TRBJ2-3,CSLHSGSTDTQYF,TGCAGCCTACATAGCGGGAGCACAGATACGCAGTATTTT